The source of this T cell receptor (beta chain) is a study of cytomegalovirus exposure and HLA in healthy donors. Primers included in the PCR were 60 Vbeta and 13 Jbeta primers. This table comes from immunoSEQ multiplex PCR, and its TCRdb copy is limited to in-frame clones, with some not included. The sample carries some 98,000 clones, roughly three quarters recorded once. The CDR3 extends over 17 amino acids. V gave up 3 bases and J gave up 2 bases, with 17 bases separating them. Germline V gene lookup returns CDR1 LNHDA and CDR2 SQIVND (reference sequence). As regards this clone: Antigen: not known.

Whole-study findings and limits: A list of more than 150 TCR beta chains associated with cytomegalovirus was given.

The chain joins TRBV19 to TRBJ1-5; TRBD1 might be the D (5 bases). The origin of this receptor is a female donor in good health and CMV-seronegative. Sequenced material: PBMCs. The DNA for the CDR3 is TGTGCCAGTAGTATCCCAGGTGGTAGACAGCGCAATCAGCCCCAGCATTTT. Protein sequence: CASSIPGGRQRNQPQHF. Variable domain in full (rest from reference TRBV19 and TRBJ1-5): DGGITQSPKYLFRKEGQNVTLSCEQNLNHDAMYWYRQDPGQGLRLIYYSQIVNDFQKGDIAEGYSVSREKKESFPLTVTSAQKNPTAFYLCASSIPGGRQRNQPQHFGDGTRLSIL.